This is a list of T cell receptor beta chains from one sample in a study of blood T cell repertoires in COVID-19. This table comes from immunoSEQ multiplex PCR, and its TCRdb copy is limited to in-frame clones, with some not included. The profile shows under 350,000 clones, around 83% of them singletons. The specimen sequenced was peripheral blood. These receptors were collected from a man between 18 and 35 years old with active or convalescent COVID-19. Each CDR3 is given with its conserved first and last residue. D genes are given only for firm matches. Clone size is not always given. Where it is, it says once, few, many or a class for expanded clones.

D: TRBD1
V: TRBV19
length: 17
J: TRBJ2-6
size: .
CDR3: CASSLDRVSIGANVLTF
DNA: TGTGCCAGTAGTCTGGACAGGGTATCGATTGGGGCCAACGTCCTGACTTTC

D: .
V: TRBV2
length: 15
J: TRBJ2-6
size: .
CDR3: CASSGRVGGANVLTF
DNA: TGTGCCAGCAGTGGCCGTGTCGGTGGGGCCAACGTCCTGACTTTC

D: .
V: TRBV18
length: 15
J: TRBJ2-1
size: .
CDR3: CASSRMETPADEQFF
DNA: TGTGCCAGCTCACGGATGGAGACCCCGGCCGATGAGCAGTTCTTC

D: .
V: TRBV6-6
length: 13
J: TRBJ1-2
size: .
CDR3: CASSHGQNYGYTF
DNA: TGTGCCAGCAGCCACGGACAGAACTATGGCTACACCTTC

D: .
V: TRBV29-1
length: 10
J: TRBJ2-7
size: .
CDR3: CSVAFSEQYF
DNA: TGCAGCGTTGCTTTTTCCGAGCAGTACTTC

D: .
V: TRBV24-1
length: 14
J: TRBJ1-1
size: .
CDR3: CATSDSTGLGEAFF
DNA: TGTGCCACCAGTGACTCCACAGGGTTGGGTGAAGCTTTCTTT

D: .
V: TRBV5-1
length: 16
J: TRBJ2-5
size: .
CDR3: CASSSGDNLGYETQYF
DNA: TGCGCCAGCAGCTCAGGGGATAACTTAGGGTATGAGACCCAGTACTTC

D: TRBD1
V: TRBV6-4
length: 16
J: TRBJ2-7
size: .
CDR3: CASSDMPGTASYEQYF
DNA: TGTGCCAGCAGTGATATGCCCGGGACAGCCTCCTACGAGCAGTACTTC

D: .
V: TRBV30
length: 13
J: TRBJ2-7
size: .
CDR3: CAWSRRDWDEQYF
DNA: TGTGCCTGGAGTAGGAGGGATTGGGACGAGCAGTACTTC

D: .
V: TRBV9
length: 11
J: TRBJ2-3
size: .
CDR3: CASSASDTQYF
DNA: TGTGCCAGCAGCGCCTCTGATACGCAGTATTTT

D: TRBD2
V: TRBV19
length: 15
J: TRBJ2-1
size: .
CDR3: CASSMGGSLGGEQFF
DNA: TGTGCCAGTAGTATGGGCGGGAGTCTGGGTGGTGAGCAGTTCTTC

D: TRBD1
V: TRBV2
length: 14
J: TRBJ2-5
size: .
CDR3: CASTEMIDRDTQYF
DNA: TGTGCCAGCACTGAAATGATTGACAGGGATACCCAGTACTTC

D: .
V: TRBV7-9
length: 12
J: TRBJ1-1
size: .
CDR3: CASSPGRGGAFF
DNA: TGTGCCAGCAGCCCGGGCCGTGGGGGCGCTTTCTTT

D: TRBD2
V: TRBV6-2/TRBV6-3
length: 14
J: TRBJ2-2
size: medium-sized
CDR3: CASSIAGETGELFF
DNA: TGTGCCAGCAGCATAGCGGGAGAAACCGGGGAGCTGTTTTTT

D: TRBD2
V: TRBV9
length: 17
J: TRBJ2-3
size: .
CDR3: CASSVTTTSGLTDTQYF
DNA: TGTGCCAGCAGCGTCACCACCACTAGCGGCCTCACAGATACGCAGTATTTT

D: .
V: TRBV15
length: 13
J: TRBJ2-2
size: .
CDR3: CATSTHLTGELFF
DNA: TGTGCCACCAGCACCCATTTGACCGGGGAGCTGTTTTTT

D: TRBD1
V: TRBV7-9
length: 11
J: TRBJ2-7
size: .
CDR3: CASSQDRVKYF
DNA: TGTGCCAGCAGCCAGGACAGGGTAAAGTACTTC

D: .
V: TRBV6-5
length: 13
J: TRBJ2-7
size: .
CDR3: CASSSSGTLEQYF
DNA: TGTGCCAGCAGTTCCTCCGGGACACTCGAGCAGTACTTC

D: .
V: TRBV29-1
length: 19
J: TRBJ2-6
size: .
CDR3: CSVEDRVQDFYSGANVLTF
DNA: TGCAGCGTTGAAGATAGGGTCCAGGACTTTTACTCTGGGGCCAACGTCCTGACTTTC

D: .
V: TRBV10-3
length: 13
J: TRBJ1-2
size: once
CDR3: CAISESGDYGYTF
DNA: TGTGCCATCAGTGAGTCGGGCGACTATGGCTACACCTTC

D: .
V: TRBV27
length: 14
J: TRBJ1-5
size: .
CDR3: CASSLSAGNQPQHF
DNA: TGTGCCAGCAGTTTATCGGCTGGCAATCAGCCCCAGCATTTT

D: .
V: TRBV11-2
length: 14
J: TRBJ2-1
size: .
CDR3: CASSSNPSGNEQFF
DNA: TGTGCCAGCAGCTCAAACCCGTCAGGCAATGAGCAGTTCTTC

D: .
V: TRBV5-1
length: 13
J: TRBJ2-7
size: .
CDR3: CASSLAQAYEQYF
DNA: TGCGCCAGCAGCTTGGCGCAGGCCTACGAGCAGTACTTC

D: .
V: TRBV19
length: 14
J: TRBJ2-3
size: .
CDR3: CASSGRLSADTQYF
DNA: TGTGCCAGTAGTGGACGGCTTAGCGCAGATACGCAGTATTTT

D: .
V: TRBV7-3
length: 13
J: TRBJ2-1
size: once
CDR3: CASSPPGTNEQFF
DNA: TGTGCCAGCAGCCCTCCCGGGACAAATGAGCAGTTCTTC

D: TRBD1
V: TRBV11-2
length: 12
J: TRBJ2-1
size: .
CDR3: CAGGQGHNEQFF
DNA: TGCGCTGGGGGACAGGGACACAATGAGCAGTTCTTC

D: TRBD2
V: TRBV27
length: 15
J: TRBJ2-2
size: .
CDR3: CASRTSGANTGELFF
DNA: TGTGCCAGCAGGACTAGCGGAGCGAACACCGGGGAGCTGTTTTTT

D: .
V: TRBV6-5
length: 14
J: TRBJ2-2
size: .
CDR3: CASSRAGDTGELFF
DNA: TGTGCCAGCAGTCGGGCAGGGGACACCGGGGAGCTGTTTTTT

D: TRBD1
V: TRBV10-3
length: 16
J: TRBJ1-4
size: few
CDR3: CAISEGGTGRYEKLFF
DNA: TGTGCCATCAGTGAGGGAGGGACAGGTCGTTATGAAAAACTGTTTTTT

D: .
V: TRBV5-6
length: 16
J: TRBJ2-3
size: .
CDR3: CASSLRPGLSTDTQYF
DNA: TGTGCCAGCAGCTTGCGACCAGGACTTAGCACAGATACGCAGTATTTT

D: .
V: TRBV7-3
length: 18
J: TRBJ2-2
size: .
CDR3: CASSLAPVGRGYTGELFF
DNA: TGTGCCAGCAGCTTAGCCCCCGTGGGCAGGGGATACACCGGGGAGCTGTTTTTT

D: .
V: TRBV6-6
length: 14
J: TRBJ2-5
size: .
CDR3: CASSSPGIWETQYF
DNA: TGTGCCAGCAGTTCCCCAGGGATTTGGGAGACCCAGTACTTC

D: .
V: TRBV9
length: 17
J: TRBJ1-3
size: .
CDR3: CASSSGMGFYSGNTIYF
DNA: TGTGCCAGCAGCTCAGGGATGGGGTTTTACTCTGGAAACACCATATATTTT

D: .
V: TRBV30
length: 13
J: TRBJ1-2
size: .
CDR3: CAWGAGVGDGYTF
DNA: TGTGCCTGGGGCGCGGGTGTGGGAGATGGCTACACCTTC

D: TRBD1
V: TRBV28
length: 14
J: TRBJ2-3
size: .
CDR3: CASISGQGPDTQYF
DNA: TGTGCCAGCATTTCGGGACAGGGACCAGATACGCAGTATTTT

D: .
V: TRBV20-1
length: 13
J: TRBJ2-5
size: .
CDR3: CSASLTAQETQYF
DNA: TGCAGTGCTAGTTTGACAGCCCAAGAGACCCAGTACTTC

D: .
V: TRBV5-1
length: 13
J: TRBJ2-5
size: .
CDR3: CASSPGSQETQYF
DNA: TGCGCCAGCAGCCCAGGGTCCCAAGAGACCCAGTACTTC

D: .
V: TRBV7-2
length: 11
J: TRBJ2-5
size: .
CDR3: CASSSQETQYF
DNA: TGTGCCAGCAGTAGCCAAGAGACCCAGTACTTC

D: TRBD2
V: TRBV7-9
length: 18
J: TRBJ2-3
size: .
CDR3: CASSSTSGGAGVTDTQYF
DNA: TGTGCCAGCAGCTCTACTAGCGGGGGGGCCGGGGTCACAGATACGCAGTATTTT

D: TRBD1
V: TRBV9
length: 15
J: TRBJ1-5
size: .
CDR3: CASSVDGTGNQPQHF
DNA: TGTGCCAGCAGCGTAGATGGGACAGGGAATCAGCCCCAGCATTTT

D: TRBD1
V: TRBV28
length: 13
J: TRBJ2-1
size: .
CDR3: CASSSDRINEQFF
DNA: TGTGCCAGCAGTTCGGACAGGATCAATGAGCAGTTCTTC

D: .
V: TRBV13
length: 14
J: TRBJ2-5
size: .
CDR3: CASSLRGDQETQYF
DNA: TGTGCCAGCAGCCTCAGGGGTGACCAAGAGACCCAGTACTTC